A selection of T cell receptor beta chains follows, all from one sample in a study of OX40 agonist ivuxolimab in advanced cancers. Produced via immunoSEQ multiplex PCR; TCRdb's table is partial and in-frame only. Among roughly 80,000 clones listed, about 82% were seen once. Sample: CD4+ or CD8+ T cells sorted from blood, taken in a trial of the OX40 agonist ivuxolimab. These receptors originate from an adult with an advanced solid tumor such as melanoma, head and neck, liver or kidney cancer. Each CDR3 is given with its conserved first and last residue. Each record gives: J gene, clone size, V gene, D gene, CDR3 DNA, CDR3 protein. A D gene is named only where the DNA matches it firmly. Not every row has a clone size; where given, it reads once, few, many or a size class.

J gene: TRBJ2-3
clone size: .
V gene: TRBV10-3
D gene: .
CDR3 DNA: TGTGCCATCAGTGAGTCTGGAAGAGATACGCAGTATTTT
CDR3 protein: CAISESGRDTQYF

J gene: TRBJ1-2
clone size: .
V gene: TRBV5-1
D gene: .
CDR3 DNA: TGCGCCAGCAGCGCCAGGGGTACGTCCCCCGTGGTACTGAGTGGCTACACCTTC
CDR3 protein: CASSARGTSPVVLSGYTF

J gene: TRBJ1-2
clone size: once
V gene: TRBV5-5
D gene: .
CDR3 DNA: TGTGCCAGCAGCTTCGGGGATAACTATGGCTACACCTTC
CDR3 protein: CASSFGDNYGYTF

J gene: TRBJ2-7
clone size: .
V gene: TRBV11-2
D gene: TRBD1
CDR3 DNA: TGTGCCAGCGGACAGGGGACCTACGAGCAGTACTTC
CDR3 protein: CASGQGTYEQYF

J gene: TRBJ1-2
clone size: .
V gene: TRBV10-3
D gene: TRBD1
CDR3 DNA: TGTGCCATCATGACAGGGAGCGGCTATGGCTACACCTTC
CDR3 protein: CAIMTGSGYGYTF

J gene: TRBJ1-1
clone size: once
V gene: TRBV6-4
D gene: .
CDR3 DNA: TGTGCCAGCAGTGTCTCCGCAGGGGAATTCGCTTTCTTT
CDR3 protein: CASSVSAGEFAFF

J gene: TRBJ2-1
clone size: .
V gene: TRBV27
D gene: TRBD2
CDR3 DNA: TGTGCCAGCAGTTTTTTGAGGACTAGCGGACTTTCTGGTGAGCAGTTCTTC
CDR3 protein: CASSFLRTSGLSGEQFF

J gene: TRBJ1-6
clone size: .
V gene: TRBV19
D gene: .
CDR3 DNA: TGTGCCAGTAGTATAGACCTCCTTAGGGGGTCACCCCTCCACTTT
CDR3 protein: CASSIDLLRGSPLHF

J gene: TRBJ1-4
clone size: .
V gene: TRBV2
D gene: TRBD1
CDR3 DNA: TGTGCCAGCAGCCAGGGGGCAAGGGGTGAAAAACTGTTTTTT
CDR3 protein: CASSQGARGEKLFF

J gene: TRBJ2-7
clone size: .
V gene: TRBV5-5
D gene: TRBD1
CDR3 DNA: TGTGCCAGCAGCCCCCGGACAGGGCGCTCCTACGAGCAGTACTTC
CDR3 protein: CASSPRTGRSYEQYF

J gene: TRBJ1-1
clone size: .
V gene: TRBV7-9
D gene: .
CDR3 DNA: TGTGCCAGCAGCCCCTCCGGTACAGCCTACACTGAAGCTTTCTTT
CDR3 protein: CASSPSGTAYTEAFF

J gene: TRBJ2-2
clone size: .
V gene: TRBV5-1
D gene: TRBD2
CDR3 DNA: TGCGCCAGCAGCTTAAGAAGCGGGAGTACCGGGGAGCTGTTTTTT
CDR3 protein: CASSLRSGSTGELFF

J gene: TRBJ1-2
clone size: once
V gene: TRBV7-3
D gene: .
CDR3 DNA: TGTGCCAGCAGCTTAAACGGGGGAGCTAACTATGGCTACACCTTC
CDR3 protein: CASSLNGGANYGYTF

J gene: TRBJ2-7
clone size: .
V gene: TRBV6-9
D gene: .
CDR3 DNA: TGTGCCAGCCTCCGCTTGGGGCAGTACTTC
CDR3 protein: CASLRLGQYF

J gene: TRBJ2-6
clone size: .
V gene: TRBV7-9
D gene: .
CDR3 DNA: TGTGCCAGCAGTAGACAGGTGGAAGCCTCTGGGGCCAACGTCCTGACTTTC
CDR3 protein: CASSRQVEASGANVLTF

J gene: TRBJ2-7
clone size: .
V gene: TRBV11-3
D gene: TRBD1
CDR3 DNA: TGTGCCAGCAGCCGTGGACAGGGGATCTACGAGCAGTACTTC
CDR3 protein: CASSRGQGIYEQYF

J gene: TRBJ2-5
clone size: .
V gene: TRBV2
D gene: TRBD2
CDR3 DNA: TGTGCCAGCACCCGACAAACGGGGGGTTGGGAGACCCAGTACTTC
CDR3 protein: CASTRQTGGWETQYF

J gene: TRBJ1-1
clone size: .
V gene: TRBV28
D gene: .
CDR3 DNA: TGTGCCAGCAACAGATTTAACACTGAAGCTTTCTTT
CDR3 protein: CASNRFNTEAFF

J gene: TRBJ2-1
clone size: .
V gene: TRBV6-5
D gene: TRBD1
CDR3 DNA: TGTGCCAGCAGTTATTACAGGGGACCCTACAATGAGCAGTTCTTC
CDR3 protein: CASSYYRGPYNEQFF

J gene: TRBJ2-3
clone size: few
V gene: TRBV10-3
D gene: TRBD2
CDR3 DNA: TGTGCCATCAATGGGGGACTAGCGGGGGAGGATACGCAGTATTTT
CDR3 protein: CAINGGLAGEDTQYF

J gene: TRBJ1-1
clone size: .
V gene: TRBV15
D gene: .
CDR3 DNA: TGTGCCACCAGCTCCAATTTGAGGACTGAAGCTTTCTTT
CDR3 protein: CATSSNLRTEAFF

J gene: TRBJ1-5
clone size: .
V gene: TRBV28
D gene: .
CDR3 DNA: TGTGCCAGCAGTTTACCCGGGACATATTATAGCAATCAGCCCCAGCATTTT
CDR3 protein: CASSLPGTYYSNQPQHF

J gene: TRBJ1-4
clone size: .
V gene: TRBV7-2
D gene: .
CDR3 DNA: TGTGCCAGCAGCTTAAACTCGGGAGGGTTCGGGGAAAAACTGTTTTTT
CDR3 protein: CASSLNSGGFGEKLFF

J gene: TRBJ2-7
clone size: .
V gene: TRBV5-8
D gene: TRBD1
CDR3 DNA: TGTGCCAGCAGCTTGGCCCAGGGGGCTGGAGAGCAGTACTTC
CDR3 protein: CASSLAQGAGEQYF

J gene: TRBJ2-5
clone size: .
V gene: TRBV28
D gene: .
CDR3 DNA: TGTGCCAGCAGTTTATTCAGGGGCCAAGAGACCCAGTACTTC
CDR3 protein: CASSLFRGQETQYF

J gene: TRBJ2-7
clone size: .
V gene: TRBV5-1
D gene: TRBD1
CDR3 DNA: TGCGCCAGCAGCTTGGCCGGGGACAGGGGTATCCGCGAGCAGTACTTC
CDR3 protein: CASSLAGDRGIREQYF

J gene: TRBJ1-3
clone size: .
V gene: TRBV7-9
D gene: TRBD1
CDR3 DNA: TGTGCCAGCAGGACGGACAGGGGGCGCATGTTCGGCCCTGGAAACACCATATATTTT
CDR3 protein: CASRTDRGRMFGPGNTIYF

J gene: TRBJ1-2
clone size: .
V gene: TRBV2
D gene: TRBD1
CDR3 DNA: TGTGCCAGCAAGTGGGGACAGGGGGAAGCTGGCTACACCTTC
CDR3 protein: CASKWGQGEAGYTF

J gene: TRBJ1-1
clone size: .
V gene: TRBV6-5
D gene: .
CDR3 DNA: TGTGCCAGTTTAAACAGGGTCAGCATGAACACTGAAGCTTTCTTT
CDR3 protein: CASLNRVSMNTEAFF

J gene: TRBJ2-1
clone size: .
V gene: TRBV6-6
D gene: TRBD2
CDR3 DNA: TGTGCCAGCAGTTACCGGACTAGCGGGGTTTACAATGAGCAGTTCTTC
CDR3 protein: CASSYRTSGVYNEQFF

J gene: TRBJ2-7
clone size: .
V gene: TRBV7-9
D gene: .
CDR3 DNA: TGTGCCAGCAGCTTATCCCTAGGAGAGCAGTACTTC
CDR3 protein: CASSLSLGEQYF

J gene: TRBJ2-7
clone size: .
V gene: TRBV7-2
D gene: TRBD2
CDR3 DNA: TGTGCCAGCAGCTTAGATTCGACTAGCGGCTACGAGCAGTACTTC
CDR3 protein: CASSLDSTSGYEQYF

J gene: TRBJ1-3
clone size: .
V gene: TRBV28
D gene: .
CDR3 DNA: TGTGCCAGCAGACCCGGGACACTTGGAAACACCATATATTTT
CDR3 protein: CASRPGTLGNTIYF

J gene: TRBJ1-6
clone size: .
V gene: TRBV30
D gene: .
CDR3 DNA: TGTGCCTGGAGTGTTAGCTATAATTCACCCCTCCACTTT
CDR3 protein: CAWSVSYNSPLHF

J gene: TRBJ2-5
clone size: once
V gene: TRBV5-6
D gene: TRBD1
CDR3 DNA: TGTGCCAGCAGCTTGGCCGGGACAGGGGGCCTGGAGACCCAGTACTTC
CDR3 protein: CASSLAGTGGLETQYF

J gene: TRBJ1-2
clone size: .
V gene: TRBV5-1
D gene: .
CDR3 DNA: TGCGCCAGCAGCTTTCGGAACCCAGCGGAGGGCTACACCTTC
CDR3 protein: CASSFRNPAEGYTF

J gene: TRBJ2-7
clone size: .
V gene: TRBV29-1
D gene: TRBD1
CDR3 DNA: TGCAGCGCGCTCCCGGGACAGGGATCCCTAGGAGAGCAGTACTTC
CDR3 protein: CSALPGQGSLGEQYF

J gene: TRBJ2-3
clone size: .
V gene: TRBV20-1
D gene: .
CDR3 DNA: TGCAGTGCCAGGGCATTAAATACGCAGTATTTT
CDR3 protein: CSARALNTQYF

J gene: TRBJ2-1
clone size: .
V gene: TRBV5-1
D gene: TRBD2
CDR3 DNA: TGCGCCAGCAGCTCCGGGACTAGCGGGGGGAATGAGCAGTTCTTC
CDR3 protein: CASSSGTSGGNEQFF